This T cell receptor beta chain was captured by sequencing in a study of T cell repertoires in cytomegalovirus infection. Study-wide context: Signatures in public TCR beta sequences pointed to both CMV infection and matching HLA type.

Germline V gene lookup returns CDR1 KGHDR and CDR2 SFDVKD. V trimming: 3 bases; J trimming: 1 base; junction bases outside the gene matches: 6. CDR3 length: 17 residues. A note on this clonotype: What it binds is unknown.

One entry per CDR3 protein, called by TCRdb with MiXCR from the reads. Of 150,000 or so distinct CDR3 sequences in the sample, less than 25% were seen once. Regarding the study as a whole: HLA-C-restricted CMV clonotypes gave the most frequent clonotype in two of eight donors. Cumulative frequency of public TCR beta families picked out carriers of CMV plus the relevant HLA.

Specimen: PBMCs. The TCR was taken from a human donor in good health (CMV status not recorded). Some clones in this sample may be carry-over from other donors' samples. The V call is TRBV24-1, the J call TRBJ2-1, with 9 nucleotides matching TRBD1. This chain's CDR3 is CATSDPYRGPSYNEQFF. In DNA form, the CDR3 reads TGTGCCACCAGTGATCCCTACAGGGGGCCTTCCTACAATGAGCAGTTCTTC.